A single sample gave rise to the 31 T cell receptor beta chains below, sequenced in a study of T-cell reconstitution after alpha-beta-depleted transplantation in children. Unique molecular identifiers were incorporated when the TCRbeta library was constructed. TCRdb re-called the PCR reads through MiXCR, storing one row per CDR3 protein. The top ten hold approximately 2.3% of the sample, which has some 500,000 distinct CDR3 sequences, over 25% seen once. The sample in question was PBMCs from the stem cell graft donor, obtained from the stem cell graft. All receptors derive from a human donor who donated a stem cell graft to a child with aplastic anemia.

The chain links TRBV30 to TRBJ2-7, with TRBD2 as a possible D gene (6 bases). Germline CDR1 GTSNPN, CDR2 SVGIG (reference sequence). This CDR3 comprises 13 residues. V gave up 4 bases and J gave up 4 bases, with 14 bases separating them. DNA of the CDR3: TGTGCCTGGATGACCCCCGGAGGGTACGAGCAGTACGTC. Encoded protein: CAWMTPGGYEQYV.

This sequence joins TRBV10-3 and TRBJ1-2, with D perhaps matching TRBD1 (5 bases). Trimming took off 4 bases at V and 2 bases at J, with 11 bases between the two ends. The CDR3 has 14 amino acids. Looked up from germline, CDR1 is ENHRY and CDR2 is SYGVKD. For the CDR3, the DNA is TGTGCCATCAGTGCCGGGACGGAGAACTATGGCTACACCTTC. Translation: CAISAGTENYGYTF.

This clonotype was seen a few times. V gene TRBV11-1 combines with J gene TRBJ2-1; tentatively, D is TRBD1 (6 bases). The CDR3 runs 16 residues. V was shortened by 4 bases and J by 1 base, with 14 bases between the two germline ends. The germline V gene encodes CDR1 SGHAT and CDR2 FQDESV (reference sequence). The CDR3 reads CASSSRGRSSYNEQFF. In DNA, the CDR3 is TGTGCCAGCAGCTCCAGGGGCCGCTCTTCCTACAATGAGCAGTTCTTC. Full variable domain (rest looked up from reference TRBV11-1 and TRBJ2-1): EAEVAQSPRYKITEKSQAVAFWCDPISGHATLYWYRQILGQGPELLVQFQDESVVDDSQLPKDRFSAERLKGVDSTLKIQPAELGDSAMYLCASSSRGRSSYNEQFFGPGTRLTVL.

The rearrangement uses TRBV12-3 or TRBV12-4 and TRBJ2-6; D gene uncertain. The CDR3 spans 15 residues. Trimming cost V 5 bases and J 2 bases, with 10 bases left between them. In DNA form, the CDR3 reads TGTGCCAGCAGTCCCCAGTACCCTGGGGCCAACGTCCTGACTTTC. Translation: CASSPQYPGANVLTF.

Only a few counts were recorded for this clonotype. This chain links TRBV5-5 with TRBJ1-1; TRBD1 aligns across 7 bases. Germline V CDR1 and CDR2: SGHKS, YYEKEE (reference sequence). The CDR3 consists of 15 residues. J gave up 1 base and V 0 bases, and 3 bases lay outside the gene matches. In DNA form, the CDR3 reads TGTGCCAGCAGCTTGGAGGGGGCCCAGAACACTGAAGCTTTCTTT. Amino acids: CASSLEGAQNTEAFF.

This chain uses TRBV5-1 with TRBJ1-5, with 9 nucleotides matching TRBD1. V lost 4 bases, J lost 6 bases, and 11 bases stayed unmatched. From germline, CDR1 is SGHRS and CDR2 YFSETQ. There are 16 residues in the CDR3. CDR3 DNA: TGCGCCAGCAGCCCAGGGACAGGGAACTCTGGTCAGCCCCAGCATTTT. It yields the protein CASSPGTGNSGQPQHF.

This chain uses TRBV25-1 with TRBJ2-1, with D tentatively TRBD1 (6 bases). Trimming took 2 bases from V and 9 from J, leaving 26 bases between them. Germline values: CDR1 MGHDK, CDR2 SYGVNS. CDR3 size: 18 residues. CDR3 protein: CASSERGGSLGTYGEQFF. CDR3 nucleotide sequence: TGTGCCAGCAGTGAAAGGGGCGGGTCCCTCGGGACATACGGTGAGCAGTTCTTC.

This clonotype was counted a few times. The chain combines TRBV27 with TRBJ2-5, with a possible D match to TRBD2 (5 bases). The CDR3 length is 15 residues. CDR1 and CDR2 from the germline V gene are MNHEY and SMNVEV (reference sequence). Trimming cost V 4 bases and J 0 bases, with 12 bases left between them. The CDR3 region is CASSSIGEYQETQYF. The CDR3 bases are TGTGCCAGCAGTTCGATTGGGGAGTACCAAGAGACCCAGTACTTC.

This clonotype was seen a few times. This sequence joins TRBV27 and TRBJ2-1; 7 bases map to TRBD1. CDR1 and CDR2 from the germline V gene are MNHEY and SMNVEV (reference sequence). The J segment lost 4 bases and the V segment lost 3 bases, leaving 3 bases of the junction unmatched. The CDR3 totals 14 residues. For the CDR3, the DNA is TGTGCCAGCAGTTTGGGACAGAAATACAATGAGCAGTTCTTC. The encoded protein is CASSLGQKYNEQFF.

This clonotype has only one observation. This sequence joins TRBV18 and TRBJ1-3; TRBD1 matches 8 bases. Germline CDR1 is KGHSH and CDR2 is LQKENI. CDR3 length: 15 amino acids. Trimming cost V 4 bases and J 2 bases; bases outside gene matches: 4. In DNA form, the CDR3 reads TGTGCCAGCTCACGACAGGGGAAGGCTGGAAACACCATATATTTT. Its protein is CASSRQGKAGNTIYF.

This chain joins TRBV7-9 and TRBJ2-1; D unclear. V shed 1 base and J shed 6 bases, with 10 bases lying between them. This CDR3 is built from 14 residues. Germline V lookup: CDR1 SEHNR, CDR2 FQNEAQ (reference sequence). The chain's CDR3 is CASSLEPAINEQFF. The CDR3 DNA reads as TGTGCCAGCAGCTTAGAACCGGCTATCAATGAGCAGTTCTTC. The full variable domain, completed using reference TRBV7-9 and TRBJ2-1, is DTGVSQNPRHKITKRGQNVTFRCDPISEHNRLYWYRQTLGQGPEFLTYFQNEAQLEKSRLLSDRFSAERPKGSFSTLEIQRTEQGDSAMYLCASSLEPAINEQFFGPGTRLTVL.

The rearrangement joins TRBV29-1 to TRBJ2-1, with D perhaps TRBD1 (11 bases). V shed 7 bases and J shed 2 bases, with 27 bases lying between them. The CDR3 is made up of 18 amino acids. Germline CDR1 is SQVTM and CDR2 is ANQGSEA. The chain's CDR3 is CSAGQGAKREGPYNEQFF. CDR3 in DNA: TGCAGCGCAGGACAGGGGGCAAAGCGGGAGGGCCCCTACAATGAGCAGTTCTTC.

The chain carries TRBV28 and TRBJ2-7; unclear D gene. Trimming cost V 5 bases and J 0 bases, with 8 bases left between them. This CDR3 region has 13 residues. Germline lookup yields CDR1 MDHEN and CDR2 SYDVKM. The CDR3 sequence is CASSKGPSYEQYF. DNA for the CDR3: TGTGCCAGCAGTAAAGGACCCTCCTACGAGCAGTACTTC.

This clonotype was counted once. The V call is TRBV6-2 or TRBV6-3, the J call TRBJ2-1, with D perhaps given as TRBD1 or TRBD2 (6 bases each). The CDR3 is 15 residues long. The V end was cut by 2 bases, the J end by 4 bases, with 12 bases between. Germline V gives CDR1 MNHEY, CDR2 SVGEGT. CDR3 amino acids: CASSYAGGAYNEQFF. The DNA of the CDR3 is TGTGCCAGCAGTTACGCCGGGGGCGCGTACAATGAGCAGTTCTTC.

The gene calls are TRBV18 and TRBJ2-1; TRBD1 is a possible D gene (6 bases). Trimming shortened V by 5 bases and J by 7 bases, and 12 bases separated the two germline ends. The CDR3 spans 13 residues. CDR1 and CDR2 from the germline V gene are KGHSH and LQKENI. The chain's CDR3 is CASSDNRDNEQFF. The DNA for the CDR3 is TGTGCCAGCTCAGACAACAGGGATAATGAGCAGTTCTTC.

This CDR3 reads CASSLYLGDGYTF. In nucleotides, the CDR3 is TGTGCCAGCAGCTTATATTTAGGGGACGGCTACACCTTC. The genes are TRBV7-6 and TRBJ1-2, with D perhaps TRBD1 (5 bases). Between the trimmed V and J ends, which lost 2 bases and 8 bases, there was a span of 12 bases. The CDR3 sequence is 13 residues long. Germline CDR1 SGHVS, CDR2 FNYEAQ.

The chain recombines TRBV6-5 with TRBJ2-1; D unresolved. Germline CDR1 reads MNHEY; CDR2 reads SVGAGI. The germline V and J ends were trimmed by 4 bases and 5 bases, with 15 bases remaining between them. CDR3 length equals 15 residues. CDR3 sequence (DNA): TGTGCCAGCAGTTTATCCGGGCATCCGGACAATGAGCAGTTCTTC. Translated, it gives CASSLSGHPDNEQFF.

This chain links TRBV25-1 with TRBJ2-3; the match to TRBD2 covers 7 bases. The CDR3 runs 17 residues. Looked up from germline, CDR1 is MGHDK and CDR2 is SYGVNS. V was pared by 0 bases and J by 0 bases, with 6 bases of the junction left unmatched. The CDR3 loop reads CASSEYGRRGSTDTQYF. The CDR3 nucleotides are TGTGCCAGCAGTGAATACGGACGGCGGGGGAGCACAGATACGCAGTATTTT.

This clonotype was seen more than once but under ten times. An end of the junction differs from the germline gene, which may be a read error. The genes are TRBV7-2 and TRBJ2-4, with D possibly being TRBD2 (6 bases). The CDR3 loop spans 15 amino acids. Germline V gene lookup returns CDR1 SGHTA and CDR2 FQGNSA. Here the CDR3 DNA reads TGTGCCAGCAGTTCCGGAGCACTAGCCCAAAACATTCAGTACTTC. Its translation is CASSSGALAQNIQYF.

The chain joins TRBV13 to TRBJ2-2; D is unresolved. The germline gives CDR1 PRHDT, CDR2 FYEKMQ (reference sequence). The CDR3 is made up of 15 amino acids. V gave up 2 bases and J gave up 0 bases, with 7 bases separating them. As DNA, the CDR3 is TGTGCCAGCAGCTTAACCGGGCCGAACACCGGGGAGCTGTTTTTT. It yields the protein CASSLTGPNTGELFF.

This chain uses TRBV5-6 with TRBJ1-4; the D gene is possibly TRBD1 (5 bases). The germline V gene encodes CDR1 SGHDT and CDR2 YYEEEE. V shed 2 bases and J shed 0 bases, with 11 bases lying between them. There are 16 residues in the CDR3. The CDR3 sequence is CASSFGTGATNEKLFF. In DNA form, the CDR3 reads TGTGCCAGCAGCTTTGGGACGGGCGCAACTAATGAAAAACTGTTTTTT.

V is TRBV7-2 and J is TRBJ2-5; D perhaps matches TRBD1 (6 bases). The ends were cut back, 5 bases at V and 5 bases at J, with 15 bases in the middle. Germline lookup yields CDR1 SGHTA and CDR2 FQGNSA. The length of the CDR3 is 14 residues. The CDR3 is CASSTNQGSETQYF. The CDR3 nucleotides read TGTGCCAGCAGCACAAACCAGGGGTCCGAGACCCAGTACTTC.

The chain joins TRBV7-9 to TRBJ2-1, with 11 bases aligning to TRBD1. The ends lost 5 bases at V and 8 bases at J; junction bases unmatched: 8. Germline loops: CDR1 SEHNR, CDR2 FQNEAQ (reference sequence). The CDR3 is 15 amino acids. The CDR3, as DNA: TGTGCCAGCAGCCCCGGACAGGGGGCTAGGGATGAGCAGTTCTTC. Translated, it gives CASSPGQGARDEQFF.

The chain joins TRBV29-1 to TRBJ2-3, with D unresolved. The CDR3 is 14 residues long. Germline CDR1 SQVTM, CDR2 ANQGSEA. V lost 0 bases and J 2 bases, leaving 9 bases between the germline ends. CDR3 bases: TGCAGCGTTGAAGAATCACGGAACACAGATACGCAGTATTTT. Amino acid sequence: CSVEESRNTDTQYF.

This chain links TRBV12-3 or TRBV12-4 with TRBJ2-7, with D possibly TRBD2 on 6 matching bases. V lost 5 bases and J lost 3, with 20 bases in between. This CDR3 contains 16 residues. CDR3 region: CASSGRALRDHYEQYF. In DNA, the CDR3 is TGTGCCAGCAGTGGGCGAGCTTTGCGGGATCACTACGAGCAGTACTTC.

This clonotype was seen more than once but under ten times. The rearrangement uses TRBV7-7 and TRBJ1-2; the D is unclear. Germline V CDR1 and CDR2: SSHAT, FNYEAQ (reference sequence). This CDR3 is built from 16 residues. The V end lost 1 base, the J end lost 4 bases, and 16 bases lay between the germline ends. The CDR3 nucleotides read TGTGCCAGCAGCTTAGGAGCTACGGGGTTACTCTATGGCTACACCTTC. Protein product: CASSLGATGLLYGYTF.

This clonotype was seen more than once but under ten times. The chain couples TRBV28 to TRBJ2-7, with 8 bases lining up with TRBD2. This CDR3 has 15 residues. Per the germline V gene, CDR1 is MDHEN and CDR2 is SYDVKM. J gave up 4 bases and V 5 bases, and 10 bases lay outside the gene matches. CDR3 residues: CASSPGGARGYEQYV. In nucleotides, the CDR3 is TGTGCCAGCAGTCCCGGGGGGGCTCGAGGTTACGAGCAGTACGTC.

This clonotype was detected a few times. V gene TRBV5-1 combines with J gene TRBJ2-1; the D gene is possibly TRBD1 (6 bases). Per the germline V gene, CDR1 is SGHRS and CDR2 is YFSETQ. The CDR3 totals 16 residues. The germline V and J ends were trimmed by 4 bases and 0 bases, with 14 bases remaining between them. This CDR3 is CASSARGLSSYNEQFF. In DNA, the CDR3 is TGCGCCAGCAGCGCCAGGGGTCTCAGCTCCTACAATGAGCAGTTCTTC.

This clonotype was observed a handful of times. The rearrangement links TRBV5-1 to TRBJ1-1; D gene ambiguous. The ends were cut back, 0 bases at V and 8 bases at J, with 8 bases in the middle. The CDR3 length is 12 residues. Germline values: CDR1 SGHRS, CDR2 YFSETQ. CDR3 DNA sequence: TGCGCCAGCAGCTTGGAAGGTTACGAAGCTTTCTTT. Its protein is CASSLEGYEAFF.

This clonotype showed up just a few times. The V and J genes are TRBV12-3 or TRBV12-4 and TRBJ2-1, with 8 positions matching TRBD2. With V trimmed by 0 bases and J by 7 bases, 5 bases remained unmatched. The CDR3 has 15 residues. The CDR3 DNA is TGTGCCAGCAGTTTAGCCGGGAGGGGGGGTAATGAGCAGTTCTTC. Protein: CASSLAGRGGNEQFF.

This clonotype was counted at least ten times. Written as DNA, the CDR3 is TGCGCCAGCAGTGAGTTTTTCGGGGCGCGAGAGACCCAGTACTTC. This encodes CASSEFFGARETQYF. The gene calls are TRBV10-2 and TRBJ2-5, with D perhaps TRBD1 or TRBD2 (5 bases each). CDR1 WSHSY and CDR2 SAAADI come from the germline V gene. Trimming took off 1 base at V and 4 bases at J, with 13 bases between the two ends. The length of the CDR3 is 15 residues.